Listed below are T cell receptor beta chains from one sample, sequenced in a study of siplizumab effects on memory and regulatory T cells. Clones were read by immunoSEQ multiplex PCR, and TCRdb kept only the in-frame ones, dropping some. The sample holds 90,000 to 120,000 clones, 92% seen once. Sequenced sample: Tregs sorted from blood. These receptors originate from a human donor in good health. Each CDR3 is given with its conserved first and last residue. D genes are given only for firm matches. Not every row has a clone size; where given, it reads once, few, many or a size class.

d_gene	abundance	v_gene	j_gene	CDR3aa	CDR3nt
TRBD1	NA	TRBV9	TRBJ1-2	CASSAQTGYGYTF	TGTGCCAGCAGCGCTCAGACAGGGTATGGCTACACCTTC
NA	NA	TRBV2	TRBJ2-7	CASSGLVLYEQYF	TGTGCCAGCAGTGGGTTAGTCCTATACGAGCAGTACTTC
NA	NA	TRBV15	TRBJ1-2	CATSRDYYRTYGYTF	TGTGCCACCAGCAGAGATTATTACAGGACCTATGGCTACACCTTC
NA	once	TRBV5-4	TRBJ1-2	CASSLAGENGYTF	TGTGCCAGCAGCTTGGCCGGGGAGAATGGCTACACCTTC
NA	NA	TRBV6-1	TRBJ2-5	CASSQGGETQYF	TGTGCCAGTTCGCAGGGCGGAGAGACCCAGTACTTC
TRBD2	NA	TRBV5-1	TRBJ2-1	CASSWGGLAGGGNEQFF	TGCGCCAGCAGCTGGGGGGGACTAGCGGGAGGTGGTAATGAGCAGTTCTTC
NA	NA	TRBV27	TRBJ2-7	CASSLSRDIYEQYF	TGTGCCAGCAGTTTATCGCGGGACATATACGAGCAGTACTTC
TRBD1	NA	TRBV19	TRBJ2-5	CASSPLGTGIGKTQYF	TGTGCCAGTAGCCCTCTCGGGACAGGCATAGGAAAGACCCAGTACTTC
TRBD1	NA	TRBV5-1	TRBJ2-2	CASSPLGRGRTGELFF	TGCGCCAGCAGCCCCCTCGGCAGGGGGCGTACCGGGGAGCTGTTTTTT
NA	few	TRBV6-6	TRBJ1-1	CASIYGGVLDTEAFF	TGTGCCAGCATCTACGGGGGTGTGCTAGACACTGAAGCTTTCTTT
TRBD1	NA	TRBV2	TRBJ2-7	CASRRQGYEQYF	TGTGCCAGCAGGAGACAGGGCTACGAGCAGTACTTC
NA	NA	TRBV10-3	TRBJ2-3	CAISQDSLTDTQYF	TGTGCCATCAGTCAGGACTCACTCACAGATACGCAGTATTTT
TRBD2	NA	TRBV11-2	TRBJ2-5	CASSSQGLAEETQYF	TGTGCCAGCAGCTCCCAGGGACTAGCGGAAGAGACCCAGTACTTC
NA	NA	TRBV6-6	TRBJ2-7	CASSLLSDHEQYF	TGTGCCAGCAGTTTACTTTCGGACCACGAGCAGTACTTC
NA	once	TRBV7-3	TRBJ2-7	CASSLDRYFYEQYF	TGTGCCAGCAGCTTAGATCGCTACTTCTACGAGCAGTACTTC
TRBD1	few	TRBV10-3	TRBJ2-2	CAISDQGVIAGELFF	TGTGCCATCAGTGACCAGGGGGTCATTGCCGGGGAGCTGTTTTTT
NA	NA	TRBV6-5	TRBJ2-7	CASGDKYEQYF	TGTGCCAGCGGCGACAAGTACGAGCAGTACTTC
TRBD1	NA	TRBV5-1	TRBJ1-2	CASSPDRAYGYTF	TGCGCCAGCAGTCCAGACAGGGCGTATGGCTACACCTTC
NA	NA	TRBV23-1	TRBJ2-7	CASRKRQPETYEQYF	TGCGCCAGCCGAAAAAGACAGCCTGAAACTTACGAGCAGTACTTC
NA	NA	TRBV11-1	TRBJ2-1	CASSLRDPSSYNEQFF	TGTGCCAGCAGCCTCCGGGACCCCAGCTCCTACAATGAGCAGTTCTTC
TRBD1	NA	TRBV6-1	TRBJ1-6	CASRETGNSPLHF	TGTGCCAGCAGAGAGACAGGGAATTCACCCCTCCACTTT
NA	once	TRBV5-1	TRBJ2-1	CASSAEARQRREQFF	TGCGCCAGCAGCGCTGAGGCCCGACAACGAAGGGAGCAGTTCTTC
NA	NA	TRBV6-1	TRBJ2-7	CASSEAWDSIYEQYF	TGTGCCAGCAGTGAAGCTTGGGACTCAATCTACGAGCAGTACTTC
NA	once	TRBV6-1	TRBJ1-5	CASSPVGVSNQPQHF	TGTGCCAGCAGCCCCGTAGGGGTTTCCAATCAGCCCCAGCATTTT
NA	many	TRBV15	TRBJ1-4	CATSRSVHGGGEKLFF	TGTGCCACCAGCAGATCGGTACACGGGGGTGGTGAAAAACTGTTTTTT
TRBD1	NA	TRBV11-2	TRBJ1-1	CASSLGGTGGVTEAFF	TGTGCCAGCAGCTTAGGGGGGACAGGGGGCGTCACTGAAGCTTTCTTT
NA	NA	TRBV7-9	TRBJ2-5	CASSLETQYF	TGTGCCAGCAGCTTAGAGACCCAGTACTTC